This passage covers 32 T cell receptor beta chains from one sample sequenced in a study of cytotoxic CD8 clonotypes in ibrutinib-treated CLL. TCRdb's table, derived via immunoSEQ multiplex PCR, lists solely in-frame clones and lacks some. The top ten hold around a tenth of the sample, which has around 41,000 clones, around 70% seen once. The specimen comprised PBMCs, sampled at disease progression, from a patient treated with ibrutinib. These receptors were obtained from a human donor with chronic lymphocytic leukemia.

The genes are TRBV13 and TRBJ1-2; D remains ambiguous. The CDR3 extends over 12 amino acids. Trimming stripped 5 bases from V and 7 bases from J, with 11 bases between. Germline-derived CDR1 and CDR2 are PRHDT and FYEKMQ (reference sequence). The CDR3 coding sequence is TGTGCCAGCAGCCCACCCCGGGCTGGCTACACCTTC. It is translated as CASSPPRAGYTF.

This chain links TRBV7-9 with TRBJ1-2; D ambiguous. The CDR3 consists of 15 residues. CDR1 SEHNR and CDR2 FQNEAQ come from the germline V gene (reference sequence). V was trimmed by 1 base and J by 4 bases, leaving 13 bases between them. The DNA of the CDR3 is TGTGCCAGCAGCTTAGGGCAGTGGCCTCTCTATGGCTACACCTTC. It specifies CASSLGQWPLYGYTF.

J is TRBJ1-1 and V is TRBV5-1; D is possibly TRBD1 (5 bases). V lost 0 bases and J 4 bases, leaving 13 bases between the germline ends. The germline V gene has CDR1 SGHRS and CDR2 YFSETQ. The CDR3 runs 15 residues. DNA for the CDR3: TGCGCCAGCAGCTTGGCTAGGGGAAGGGGCACTGAAGCTTTCTTT. Its protein is CASSLARGRGTEAFF.

CDR3 loop: CASSQTTGISSYEQYF. The CDR3 DNA is TGCGCCAGCAGCCAAACGACAGGAATTAGCTCCTACGAGCAGTACTTC. The V gene is TRBV5-1, the J gene TRBJ2-7; D is possibly TRBD1 (6 bases). This CDR3 contains 16 residues. Between the trimmed V and J ends, which lost 4 bases and 0 bases, there was a span of 17 bases. CDR1 and CDR2 from the germline V gene are SGHRS and YFSETQ. Full variable domain (remainder filled in from reference TRBV5-1 and TRBJ2-7): KAGVTQTPRYLIKTRGQQVTLSCSPISGHRSVSWYQQTPGQGLQFLFEYFSETQRNKGNFPGRFSGRQFSNSRSEMNVSTLELGDSALYLCASSQTTGISSYEQYFGPGTRLTVT.

The J gene is TRBJ2-1, the V gene TRBV7-6; 13 positions agree with TRBD2. With 1 base clipped from V and 1 base from J, the junction kept 4 bases outside the gene matches. In germline, CDR1 is SGHVS, CDR2 FNYEAQ. CDR3 length: 18 amino acids. This CDR3 is CASSLGLAGGVSYNEQFF. CDR3 nucleotides: TGTGCCAGCAGCTTAGGACTAGCGGGAGGAGTTTCCTACAATGAGCAGTTCTTC.

V is TRBV27 and J is TRBJ2-7; no firm D call. The CDR3 is 14 amino acids. Germline V gives CDR1 MNHEY, CDR2 SMNVEV (reference sequence). V was cut by 6 bases and J by 3 bases, with 15 bases left in between. The CDR3 region has the DNA TGTGCCAGCAGCTCCTTAGGGAACTTCTACGAGCAGTACTTC. Translation gives CASSSLGNFYEQYF.

V usage is TRBV7-8 and J usage is TRBJ2-3; D perhaps matches TRBD2 (6 bases). Germline assignment: CDR1 SGHVS and CDR2 FQNEAQ. The V end was cut by 5 bases, the J end by 8 bases, with 23 bases between. This CDR3 has 16 residues. The CDR3 coding sequence is TGTGCCAGCAGCCCTAAGACAGAACTACTAGCCACTACGCAGTATTTT. It is translated as CASSPKTELLATTQYF.

V is TRBV6-6 and J is TRBJ2-7; perhaps TRBD1 as D (6 bases). Looked up from germline, CDR1 is MNHNY and CDR2 is SVGAGI (reference sequence). Trimming left V 6 bases short and J 4 bases short, with 13 bases between. This CDR3 spans 13 amino acids. The CDR3 is CASSHRVGYEQYF. CDR3 DNA: TGTGCCAGCAGCCACAGGGTTGGATACGAGCAGTACTTC.

This clone was counted a single time. The chain uses TRBV28 and TRBJ1-1; 9 nucleotides line up with TRBD1. The J segment lost 11 bases and the V segment lost 2 bases, leaving 12 bases of the junction unmatched. This CDR3 spans 15 amino acids. Germline assignment: CDR1 MDHEN and CDR2 SYDVKM. The CDR3 spells CASSLPGQGAPRAFF. The CDR3, as DNA: TGTGCCAGCAGTTTACCGGGACAGGGTGCCCCCAGGGCTTTCTTT.

The rearrangement uses TRBV11-2 and TRBJ1-2; D unclear. The germline V gene has CDR1 SGHAT and CDR2 FQNNGV. V gave up 3 bases and J gave up 6 bases, with 8 bases separating them. The CDR3 spans 12 residues. CDR3 amino acids: CASSLEGNGYTF. The CDR3, as DNA: TGTGCCAGCAGCTTGGAAGGGAATGGCTACACCTTC.

The V and J genes are TRBV4-2 and TRBJ2-2, with D perhaps TRBD1 or TRBD2 (7 bases each). V shed 8 bases and J shed 8 bases, with 15 bases lying between them. There are 13 residues in the CDR3. Germline values: CDR1 LGHNA, CDR2 YNFKEQ. CDR3 nucleotide sequence: TGTGCCAGCGATCAGGGGGAGGGTGGGGAGCTGTTTTTT. It codes for CASDQGEGGELFF.

This clone was picked up a small number of times. The CDR3 protein is CASSELVGGGGFYEQFF. The CDR3, as DNA: TGTGCCAGCAGTGAATTAGTAGGGGGCGGGGGCTTTTATGAGCAGTTCTTC. The chain links TRBV25-1 to TRBJ2-1; D possibly matches TRBD1 or TRBD2 (7 bases each). Trimming took off 1 base at V and 8 bases at J, with 21 bases between the two ends. CDR1 is MGHDK and CDR2 is SYGVNS in the germline V gene. The CDR3 covers 17 residues.

This clone was seen a few times. The chain is built from TRBV5-1 and TRBJ2-3, with TRBD1 matching over 7 bases. Germline V gives CDR1 SGHRS, CDR2 YFSETQ. This CDR3 is built from 15 residues. V lost 3 bases to trimming and J lost 0 bases; unmatched junction nucleotides: 4. This CDR3 is CASSYGTASTDTQYF. The CDR3 bases are TGCGCCAGCAGCTACGGGACAGCTAGCACAGATACGCAGTATTTT.

This clone was recorded a few times. The chain links TRBV7-9 to TRBJ1-5, with 7 positions matching TRBD1. This CDR3 comprises 14 residues. The trim removed 1 base at V and 6 bases at J, leaving 3 bases unmatched. Germline values: CDR1 SEHNR, CDR2 FQNEAQ (reference sequence). For the CDR3, the DNA is TGTGCCAGCAGCTTAGGACAGGGTGCTCAGCCCCAGCATTTT. Residues: CASSLGQGAQPQHF.

The chain recombines TRBV28 with TRBJ2-1, with 7 bases aligning to TRBD2. V lost 4 bases to trimming and J lost 3 bases; unmatched junction nucleotides: 6. The CDR3 covers 15 residues. Germline CDR1 MDHEN, CDR2 SYDVKM. The CDR3 DNA follows: TGTGCCAGCAGTTCCCCGACTAGCAACTACAATGAGCAGTTCTTC. Translation gives CASSSPTSNYNEQFF.

This rearrangement joins TRBV6-5 to TRBJ2-7; 8 positions agree with TRBD1. The CDR3 consists of 14 residues. The V gene end was trimmed by 0 bases and the J gene end by 6 bases; junction bases not matched to a gene: 4. CDR1 and CDR2 from the germline V gene are MNHEY and SVGAGI. CDR3 amino acids: CASSYSQGASEQYF. The CDR3 DNA sequence: TGTGCCAGCAGTTACTCCCAGGGGGCGAGCGAGCAGTACTTC.

The table lists this clone with a count of one. This sequence joins TRBV19 and TRBJ2-1, with D tentatively TRBD2 (6 bases). The CDR3 totals 17 residues. V lost 2 bases and J 7 bases, leaving 21 bases between the germline ends. CDR1 LNHDA and CDR2 SQIVND come from the germline V gene (reference sequence). CDR3 nucleotide sequence: TGTGCCAGTAGTATACCTTTCACTAGCCCGGCAGGGAATGAGCAGTTCTTC. Its translation is CASSIPFTSPAGNEQFF. Together with reference TRBV19 and TRBJ2-1, the CDR3 gives the full variable domain: DGGITQSPKYLFRKEGQNVTLSCEQNLNHDAMYWYRQDPGQGLRLIYYSQIVNDFQKGDIAEGYSVSREKKESFPLTVTSAQKNPTAFYLCASSIPFTSPAGNEQFFGPGTRLTVL.

The sample holds a few counts of this clone. The rearrangement links TRBV5-4 to TRBJ2-7, with 10 bases identical to TRBD2. J gave up 5 bases and V 3 bases, and 5 bases lay outside the gene matches. The CDR3 runs to 14 residues. The V gene's germline CDR1 is SGHNT and CDR2 YYREEE (reference sequence). This CDR3 is CASSWLAGENEQYF. The CDR3 DNA follows: TGTGCCAGCAGCTGGCTAGCGGGAGAAAACGAGCAGTACTTC.

The chain joins TRBV29-1 to TRBJ2-7; a weak D match, TRBD1 (6 bases). CDR1 and CDR2 from the germline V gene are SQVTM and ANQGSEA. The CDR3 covers 14 residues. Trimming pared 5 bases from V and 7 bases from J, leaving 21 bases between. The CDR3 loop reads CSVFTGTMRGEQYF. Written as DNA, the CDR3 is TGCAGCGTTTTTACCGGGACAATGAGGGGAGAGCAGTACTTC.

This clone showed up just a few times. The CDR3 DNA is TGTGCCAGCAGTTTTGCAGGGGTCCGGGGCTATGGCTACACCTTC. As protein: CASSFAGVRGYGYTF. The V gene is TRBV28, the J gene TRBJ1-2; D may be TRBD1 (6 bases). V was cut by 3 bases and J by 4 bases, with 15 bases left in between. This CDR3 is built from 15 residues. Germline V gives CDR1 MDHEN, CDR2 SYDVKM.

J is TRBJ1-1 and V is TRBV4-2, with a possible D match to TRBD1 (6 bases). The CDR3 is made up of 16 amino acids. Trimming pared 0 bases from V and 4 bases from J, leaving 15 bases between. The germline V gene has CDR1 LGHNA and CDR2 YNFKEQ. The CDR3 here is CASSQDIRGLGTEAFF. The CDR3 DNA reads TGTGCCAGCAGCCAAGATATCCGGGGGCTGGGCACTGAAGCTTTCTTT.

The count of this clone is one. The V call is TRBV7-2, the J call TRBJ1-2, with 8 bases identical to TRBD1. Germline CDR1 reads SGHTA; CDR2 reads FQGNSA. With V trimmed by 6 bases and J by 13 bases, 10 bases remained unmatched. The CDR3 sequence is 12 residues long. Here the CDR3 reads CASSPGQGTSTF. CDR3 bases: TGTGCCAGCAGTCCAGGACAGGGAACGTCCACCTTC.

The chain has TRBV11-3 and TRBJ1-6, with 9 bases identical to TRBD1. CDR1 and CDR2 from the germline V gene are SGHNT and YENEEA. CDR3 length: 15 residues. Losses at the gene ends were 5 bases for V and 7 bases for J; bases not matched to a gene: 6. CDR3: CASSRTTGGNSPLHF. CDR3 bases: TGTGCCAGCAGCCGAACGACAGGGGGGAATTCACCCCTCCACTTT. The complete variable domain, with remaining parts taken from reference TRBV11-3 and TRBJ1-6, reads EAGVVQSPRYKIIEKKQPVAFWCNPISGHNTLYWYLQNLGQGPELLIRYENEEAVDDSQLPKDRFSAERLKGVDSTLKIQPAELGDSAVYLCASSRTTGGNSPLHFGNGTRLTVT.

This clone has only a few counts. The V and J genes are TRBV7-9 and TRBJ2-1, with 9 positions matching TRBD2. Trimming removed 0 bases from V and 8 bases from J; junction bases left unmatched: 14. The CDR3 is made up of 18 amino acids. Looked up from germline, CDR1 is SEHNR and CDR2 is FQNEAQ (reference sequence). The CDR3 DNA sequence: TGTGCCAGCAGCTTAGCCCCCCCTTTAGCGGGAGTTGTGGATGAGCAGTTCTTC. The encoded protein is CASSLAPPLAGVVDEQFF.

The chain has TRBV21-1 and TRBJ1-3; TRBD1, the table's D call, was not compared with the DNA. TRBV21-1 is labeled a pseudogene. This CDR3 contains 15 residues. The DNA for the CDR3 is TGTGCCAGCAGCATACAGGGTAGGGCTGGAAACACCATATATTTT. Translating gives CASSIQGRAGNTIYF.

For the CDR3, the DNA is TGCAGCGCCCACCCCATGATGCGGGGGATAGACAATGAGCAGTTCTTC. It is translated as CSAHPMMRGIDNEQFF. The chain uses TRBV29-1 and TRBJ2-1; TRBD2 matches at 7 bases. This CDR3 is 16 amino acids long. CDR1 and CDR2 (germline): SQVTM, ANQGSEA. The trim removed 7 bases at V and 5 bases at J, leaving 17 bases unmatched.

V and J are TRBV27 and TRBJ1-6; D ambiguous. V lost 5 bases, J lost 8 bases, and 10 bases lay in between. Germline assignment: CDR1 MNHEY and CDR2 SMNVEV (reference sequence). This CDR3 region has 13 residues. The CDR3 reads CASSILADSPLHF. The CDR3 DNA is TGTGCCAGCAGTATCCTAGCGGATTCACCCCTCCACTTT.

The chain recombines TRBV6-5 with TRBJ1-1; D is perhaps TRBD1 (5 bases). Trimming left V 6 bases short and J 2 bases short, with 10 bases between. Germline lookup yields CDR1 MNHEY and CDR2 SVGAGI. CDR3 length: 13 amino acids. The CDR3 DNA reads TGTGCCAGCAGCCCAACAGGTAACACTGAAGCTTTCTTT. It is translated as CASSPTGNTEAFF.

This clone was seen a few times. V is TRBV28 and J is TRBJ1-2; TRBD1 agrees at 8 bases. Trimming removed 5 bases from V and 4 bases from J; junction bases left unmatched: 9. The length of the CDR3 is 15 residues. Germline V gene lookup returns CDR1 MDHEN and CDR2 SYDVKM. DNA for the CDR3: TGTGCCAGCAGTCTCCCAGGGGGCTTCGGCTATGGCTACACCTTC. Its protein is CASSLPGGFGYGYTF.

V and J are TRBV5-6 and TRBJ2-5; 15 bases are a match to TRBD2. This CDR3 comprises 17 residues. Trimming took 5 bases from V and 4 from J; bases not matched to a gene: 9. Per the germline V gene, CDR1 is SGHDT and CDR2 is YYEEEE. For the CDR3, the DNA is TGTGCCAGCAGTAAAACCGGACTAGCGGGGGGGCGAGAGACCCAGTACTTC. This sequence encodes CASSKTGLAGGRETQYF.

This clone has just one count. The gene calls are TRBV10-3 and TRBJ2-7; possibly TRBD1 for D (6 bases). This CDR3 is 13 amino acids long. V lost 10 bases and J lost 4, with 17 bases in between. Germline V gives CDR1 ENHRY, CDR2 SYGVKD. CDR3 sequence: CAKKYRVSYEQYF. The CDR3 DNA follows: TGTGCCAAAAAGTACAGGGTGTCGTACGAGCAGTACTTC.

The sample holds a few counts of this clone. This chain connects TRBV14 to TRBJ2-1; 16 positions agree with TRBD2. CDR1 and CDR2 from the germline V gene are SGHDN and FVKESK. Losses at the gene ends were 5 bases for V and 8 bases for J; bases not matched to a gene: 3. The CDR3 sequence is 15 residues long. Here the CDR3 reads CASSVGTSGRDEQFF. CDR3 coding DNA: TGTGCCAGCAGCGTCGGGACTAGCGGGAGGGATGAGCAGTTCTTC.